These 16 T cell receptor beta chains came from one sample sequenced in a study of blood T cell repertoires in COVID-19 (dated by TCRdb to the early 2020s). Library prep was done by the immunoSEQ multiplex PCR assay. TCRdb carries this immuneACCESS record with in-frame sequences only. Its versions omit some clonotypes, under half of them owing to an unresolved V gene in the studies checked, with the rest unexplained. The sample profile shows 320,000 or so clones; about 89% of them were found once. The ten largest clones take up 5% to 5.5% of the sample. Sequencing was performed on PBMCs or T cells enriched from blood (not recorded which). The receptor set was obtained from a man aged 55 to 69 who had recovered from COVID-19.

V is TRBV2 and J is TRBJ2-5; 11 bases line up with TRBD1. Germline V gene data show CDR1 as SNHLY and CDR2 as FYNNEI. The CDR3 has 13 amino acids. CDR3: CAGADRGRETQYF. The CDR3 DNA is TGTGCGGGCGCGGACAGGGGGCGAGAGACCCAGTACTTC.

The DNA for the CDR3 is TGTGCCAGTAGGCGGGACAGGTGGTACAATGAGCAGTTCTTC. Protein sequence: CASRRDRWYNEQFF. This chain uses TRBV19 with TRBJ2-1, with 8 bases aligning to TRBD1. J was trimmed by 4 bases and V by 6 bases; bases with no gene match: 5. The CDR3 extends over 14 amino acids. CDR1 LNHDA and CDR2 SQIVND come from the germline V gene (reference sequence).

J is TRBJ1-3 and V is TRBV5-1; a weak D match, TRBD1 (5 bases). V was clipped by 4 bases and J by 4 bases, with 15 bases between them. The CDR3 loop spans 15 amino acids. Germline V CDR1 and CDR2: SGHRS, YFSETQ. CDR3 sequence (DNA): TGCGCCAGCAGCGGGGGGTCGCTGTCCGGAAACACCATATATTTT. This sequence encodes CASSGGSLSGNTIYF.

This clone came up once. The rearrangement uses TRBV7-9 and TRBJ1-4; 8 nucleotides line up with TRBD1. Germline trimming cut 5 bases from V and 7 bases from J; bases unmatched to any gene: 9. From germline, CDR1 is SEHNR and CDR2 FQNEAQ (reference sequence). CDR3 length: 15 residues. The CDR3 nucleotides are TGTGCCAGCAGCCCCAACAGGGGGAAGAGTGAAAAACTGTTTTTT. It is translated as CASSPNRGKSEKLFF. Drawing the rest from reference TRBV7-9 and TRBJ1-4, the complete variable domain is DTGVSQNPRHKITKRGQNVTFRCDPISEHNRLYWYRQTLGQGPEFLTYFQNEAQLEKSRLLSDRFSAERPKGSFSTLEIQRTEQGDSAMYLCASSPNRGKSEKLFFGSGTQLSVL.

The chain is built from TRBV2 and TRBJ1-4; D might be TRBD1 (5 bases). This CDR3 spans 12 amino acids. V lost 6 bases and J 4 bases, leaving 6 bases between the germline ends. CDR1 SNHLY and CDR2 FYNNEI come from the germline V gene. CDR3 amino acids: CASRDNNEKLFF. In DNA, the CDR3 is TGTGCCAGCAGGGACAATAATGAAAAACTGTTTTTT.

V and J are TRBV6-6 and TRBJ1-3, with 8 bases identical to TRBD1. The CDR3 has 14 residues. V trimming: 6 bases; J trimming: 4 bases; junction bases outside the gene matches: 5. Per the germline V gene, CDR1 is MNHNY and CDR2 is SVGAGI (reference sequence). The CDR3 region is CASRQGDTGNTIYF. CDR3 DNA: TGTGCCAGCAGACAGGGGGACACAGGAAACACCATATATTTT.

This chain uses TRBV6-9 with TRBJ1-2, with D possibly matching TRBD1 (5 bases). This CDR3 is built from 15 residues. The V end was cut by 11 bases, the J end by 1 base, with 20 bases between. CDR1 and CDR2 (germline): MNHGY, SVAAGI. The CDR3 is CAALGGRGHNYGYTF. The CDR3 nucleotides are TGTGCCGCCCTCGGGGGAAGAGGCCATAACTATGGCTACACCTTC.

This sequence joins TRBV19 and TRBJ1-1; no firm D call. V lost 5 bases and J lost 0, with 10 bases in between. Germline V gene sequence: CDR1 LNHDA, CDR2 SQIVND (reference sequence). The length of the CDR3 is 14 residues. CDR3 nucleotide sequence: TGTGCCAGTAGTTCGCGGAATATGAACACTGAAGCTTTCTTT. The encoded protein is CASSSRNMNTEAFF.

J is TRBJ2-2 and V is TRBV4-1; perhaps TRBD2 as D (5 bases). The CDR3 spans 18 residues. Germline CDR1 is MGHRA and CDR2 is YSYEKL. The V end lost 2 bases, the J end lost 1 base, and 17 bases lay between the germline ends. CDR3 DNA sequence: TGCGCCAGCAGCCAAAGCTGGGCGGGCTCGGTGAACACCGGGGAGCTGTTTTTT. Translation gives CASSQSWAGSVNTGELFF.

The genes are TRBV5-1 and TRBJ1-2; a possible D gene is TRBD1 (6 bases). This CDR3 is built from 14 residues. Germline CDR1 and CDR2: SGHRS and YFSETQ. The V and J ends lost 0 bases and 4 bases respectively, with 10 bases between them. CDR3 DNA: TGCGCCAGCAGCTTGGACGCAGGGGTCTATGGCTACACCTTC. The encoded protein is CASSLDAGVYGYTF.

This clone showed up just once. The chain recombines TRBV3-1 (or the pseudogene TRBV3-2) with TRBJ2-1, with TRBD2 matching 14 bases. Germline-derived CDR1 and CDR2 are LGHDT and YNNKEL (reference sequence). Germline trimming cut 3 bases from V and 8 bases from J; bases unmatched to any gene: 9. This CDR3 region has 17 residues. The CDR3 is CASSQRLAGGENHEQFF. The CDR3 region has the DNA TGTGCCAGCAGCCAGCGACTAGCGGGGGGGGAAAATCATGAGCAGTTCTTC.

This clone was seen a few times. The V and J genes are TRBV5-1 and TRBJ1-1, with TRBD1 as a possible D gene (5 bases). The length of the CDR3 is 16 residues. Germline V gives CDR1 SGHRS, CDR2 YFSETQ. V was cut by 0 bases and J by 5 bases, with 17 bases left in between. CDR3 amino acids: CASSLALTGDGTEAFF. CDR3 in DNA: TGCGCCAGCAGCTTGGCCTTAACAGGCGATGGTACTGAAGCTTTCTTT.

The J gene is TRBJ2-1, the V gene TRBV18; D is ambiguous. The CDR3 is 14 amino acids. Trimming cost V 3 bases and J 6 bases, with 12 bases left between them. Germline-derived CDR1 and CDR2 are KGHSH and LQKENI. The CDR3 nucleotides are TGTGCCAGCTCACCTAATACAGTGGCCAATGAGCAGTTCTTC. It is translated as CASSPNTVANEQFF.

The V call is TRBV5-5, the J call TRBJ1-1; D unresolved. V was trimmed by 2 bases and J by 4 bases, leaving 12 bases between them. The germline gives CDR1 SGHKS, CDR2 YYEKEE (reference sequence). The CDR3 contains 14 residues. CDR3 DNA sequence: TGTGCCAGCAGCTTCCGGGATGCGAGCACTGAAGCTTTCTTT. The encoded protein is CASSFRDASTEAFF.

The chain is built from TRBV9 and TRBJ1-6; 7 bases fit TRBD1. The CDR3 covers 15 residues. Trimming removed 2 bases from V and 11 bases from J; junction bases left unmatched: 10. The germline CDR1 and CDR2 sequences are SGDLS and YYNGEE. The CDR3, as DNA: TGTGCCAGCAGCGTTAGTGGGACAGACGCTACACCCCTCCACTTT. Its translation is CASSVSGTDATPLHF.

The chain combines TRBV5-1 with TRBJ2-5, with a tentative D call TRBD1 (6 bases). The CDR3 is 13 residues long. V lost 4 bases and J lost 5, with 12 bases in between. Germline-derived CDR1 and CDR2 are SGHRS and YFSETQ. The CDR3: CASSADSWETQYF. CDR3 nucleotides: TGCGCCAGCAGCGCGGACAGTTGGGAGACCCAGTACTTC.